The 25 T cell receptor beta chains below all came from one sample that was sequenced in a study of T cell changes during pregnancy in multiple sclerosis. Assay used: immunoSEQ multiplex PCR; TCRdb lists only in-frame clones, some missing. The sample includes approximately 50,000 clones, roughly nine tenths of them seen just once. The sequences come from CD8+ T cells from peripheral blood mononuclear cells, collected after pregnancy. These TCRs come from a female donor with multiple sclerosis, enrolled in a pregnancy study.

The V call is TRBV6-5, the J call TRBJ2-1; 11 bases agree with TRBD2. V lost 9 bases and J lost 4; bases outside the gene matches: 8. Germline V gene lookup returns CDR1 MNHEY and CDR2 SVGAGI. This CDR3 contains 15 residues. CDR3 region: CASTTGTSGYNEQFF. CDR3 nucleotides: TGTGCCAGTACCACCGGGACTAGCGGATACAATGAGCAGTTCTTC.

The rearrangement uses TRBV23-1 and TRBJ1-1, with D perhaps matching TRBD1 (5 bases). TRBV23-1 is flagged as an ORF with uncertain function. V lost 3 bases, J lost 1 base, and 18 bases lay in between. There are 17 residues in the CDR3. The CDR3 here is CASSQSGREGRNTEAFF. The CDR3 DNA follows: TGCGCCAGCAGTCAGAGCGGCAGGGAGGGTCGGAACACTGAAGCTTTCTTT.

The chain uses TRBV5-1 and TRBJ1-5; D is undetermined. Per the germline V gene, CDR1 is SGHRS and CDR2 is YFSETQ. Trimming left V 4 bases short and J 8 bases short, with 7 bases between. This CDR3 spans 11 amino acids. This CDR3 reads CASSPREPQHF. The DNA of the CDR3 is TGCGCCAGCAGCCCCCGCGAGCCCCAGCATTTT. The full variable domain, in which reference TRBV5-1 and TRBJ1-5 provide the parts outside the CDR3, is KAGVTQTPRYLIKTRGQQVTLSCSPISGHRSVSWYQQTPGQGLQFLFEYFSETQRNKGNFPGRFSGRQFSNSRSEMNVSTLELGDSALYLCASSPREPQHFGDGTRLSIL.

The chain links TRBV5-1 to TRBJ2-5, with D tentatively TRBD2 (6 bases). The CDR3 has 15 residues. The germline V gene has CDR1 SGHRS and CDR2 YFSETQ. Trimming pared 0 bases from V and 2 bases from J, leaving 11 bases between. Here the CDR3 reads CASSLETGEQETQYF. The CDR3 DNA follows: TGCGCCAGCAGCTTGGAGACGGGAGAGCAAGAGACCCAGTACTTC.

The rearrangement links TRBV9 to TRBJ2-7; D perhaps matches TRBD1 (6 bases). CDR3 length: 16 amino acids. V shed 0 bases and J shed 5 bases, with 18 bases lying between them. Germline V gives CDR1 SGDLS, CDR2 YYNGEE. DNA for the CDR3: TGTGCCAGCAGCGTAGTGGACAGACCCTCAGTCCACGAGCAGTACTTC. Residues: CASSVVDRPSVHEQYF.

The chain employs TRBV13 and TRBJ2-7, with D maybe TRBD1 (7 bases). Germline V lookup: CDR1 PRHDT, CDR2 FYEKMQ (reference sequence). V dropped 5 bases and J dropped 3 bases, with 14 bases sitting between them. The CDR3 totals 14 residues. The CDR3 DNA reads TGTGCCAGCAGCAGGGGGGCAGGGGGCTACGAGCAGTACTTC. Translation gives CASSRGAGGYEQYF.

The genes are TRBV11-2 and TRBJ2-1; weak D call: TRBD2 (6 bases). V was clipped by 3 bases and J by 6 bases, with 15 bases between them. The CDR3 totals 15 residues. Germline lookup yields CDR1 SGHAT and CDR2 FQNNGV. CDR3 amino acids: CASSFPTSPSNEQFF. In DNA form, the CDR3 reads TGTGCCAGCAGCTTCCCGACTAGTCCTAGCAATGAGCAGTTCTTC.

V and J are TRBV27 and TRBJ1-4, with no clear D. Germline V CDR1 and CDR2: MNHEY, SMNVEV (reference sequence). CDR3 length: 15 amino acids. Trimming took 0 bases from V and 8 from J, leaving 13 bases between them. This CDR3 is CASSLSFITGEKLFF. CDR3 DNA sequence: TGTGCCAGCAGTTTATCGTTCATCACGGGGGAAAAACTGTTTTTT. The full variable domain, completed using reference TRBV27 and TRBJ1-4, is EAQVTQNPRYLITVTGKKLTVTCSQNMNHEYMSWYRQDPGLGLRQIYYSMNVEVTDKGDVPEGYKVSRKEKRNFPLILESPSPNQTSLYFCASSLSFITGEKLFFGSGTQLSVL.

CDR3 protein: CASRGAYGYTF. The CDR3 DNA sequence: TGCGCCAGCAGGGGGGCCTATGGCTACACCTTC. V is TRBV10-2 and J is TRBJ1-2; tentative D call: TRBD1 (6 bases). This CDR3 has 11 residues. The V end lost 6 bases, the J end lost 4 bases, and 6 bases lay between the germline ends. Germline V gene data show CDR1 as WSHSY and CDR2 as SAAADI.

The chain combines TRBV25-1 with TRBJ1-2, with a weak D call TRBD1 (5 bases). V was cut by 2 bases and J by 4 bases, with 17 bases left in between. Germline CDR1 reads MGHDK; CDR2 reads SYGVNS. This CDR3 is 16 amino acids long. This chain's CDR3 is CASSEDQDISLYGYTF. CDR3 coding DNA: TGTGCCAGCAGTGAAGACCAGGACATCAGCCTCTATGGCTACACCTTC.

The chain links TRBV30 to TRBJ2-2; D is possibly TRBD2 (5 bases). Germline V gene lookup returns CDR1 GTSNPN and CDR2 SVGIG (reference sequence). V lost 5 bases, J lost 0 bases, and 7 bases lay in between. This CDR3 contains 13 residues. This CDR3 is CAWEDSNTGELFF. The CDR3 region has the DNA TGTGCCTGGGAGGACTCGAACACCGGGGAGCTGTTTTTT. Full variable domain (remainder filled in from reference TRBV30 and TRBJ2-2): SQTIHQWPATLVQPVGSPLSLECTVEGTSNPNLYWYRQAAGRGLQLLFYSVGIGQISSEVPQNLSASRPQDRQFILSSKKLLLSDSGFYLCAWEDSNTGELFFGEGSRLTVL.

This chain joins TRBV5-1 and TRBJ2-1; no reliable D call. The CDR3 sequence is 14 residues long. The germline CDR1 and CDR2 sequences are SGHRS and YFSETQ. V shed 4 bases and J shed 0 bases, with 8 bases lying between them. The CDR3, as DNA: TGCGCCAGCAGCCCACGGAGCTCCTACAATGAGCAGTTCTTC. Translation gives CASSPRSSYNEQFF.

The chain links TRBV4-1 to TRBJ2-7, with D tentatively TRBD2 (5 bases). V gave up 0 bases and J gave up 7 bases, with 10 bases separating them. CDR3 size: 13 residues. The germline V gene encodes CDR1 MGHRA and CDR2 YSYEKL. CDR3 in amino acids: CASSQESTGEQYF. DNA of the CDR3: TGCGCCAGCAGCCAAGAATCGACGGGGGAGCAGTACTTC.

The chain carries TRBV19 and TRBJ2-2; 12 nucleotides line up with TRBD1. V trimming: 4 bases; J trimming: 9 bases; junction bases outside the gene matches: 9. From germline, CDR1 is LNHDA and CDR2 SQIVND (reference sequence). The length of the CDR3 is 16 residues. The CDR3 is CASSKTGTGGSRELFF. The CDR3 DNA reads TGTGCCAGTAGTAAGACCGGGACAGGGGGCTCCCGGGAGCTGTTTTTT. Together with reference TRBV19 and TRBJ2-2, the CDR3 gives the full variable domain: DGGITQSPKYLFRKEGQNVTLSCEQNLNHDAMYWYRQDPGQGLRLIYYSQIVNDFQKGDIAEGYSVSREKKESFPLTVTSAQKNPTAFYLCASSKTGTGGSRELFFGEGSRLTVL.

This clone was seen just once. Here the CDR3 reads CAWMVGGAIQETQYF. DNA of the CDR3: TGTGCCTGGATGGTCGGAGGGGCCATCCAAGAGACCCAGTACTTC. The gene calls are TRBV30 and TRBJ2-5; a weak D match, TRBD2 (6 bases). The CDR3 is made up of 15 amino acids. V dropped 4 bases and J dropped 1 base, with 16 bases sitting between them. From germline, CDR1 is GTSNPN and CDR2 SVGIG (reference sequence).

The chain employs TRBV18 and TRBJ1-2, with unresolved D. The CDR3 has 13 amino acids. CDR1 and CDR2 (germline): KGHSH, LQKENI. Trimming left V 6 bases short and J 3 bases short, with 11 bases between. CDR3 protein: CASSEKRDYGYTF. The DNA for the CDR3 is TGTGCCAGCTCGGAGAAAAGAGACTATGGCTACACCTTC. The entire variable domain, with the rest obtained from reference TRBV18 and TRBJ1-2, is as follows: NAGVMQNPRHLVRRRGQEARLRCSPMKGHSHVYWYRQLPEEGLKFMVYLQKENIIDESGMPKERFSAEFPKEGPSILRIQQVVRGDSAAYFCASSEKRDYGYTFGSGTRLTVV.

The chain couples TRBV13 to TRBJ1-1; D is perhaps TRBD1 (6 bases). The length of the CDR3 is 17 residues. V lost 0 bases and J 4 bases, leaving 18 bases between the germline ends. CDR1 is PRHDT and CDR2 is FYEKMQ in the germline V gene (reference sequence). The CDR3 region is CASSLGLPPIGGTEAFF. DNA of the CDR3: TGTGCCAGCAGCTTAGGCCTGCCACCCATAGGGGGCACTGAAGCTTTCTTT.

This chain joins TRBV5-1 and TRBJ2-2; tentative D call: TRBD1 (5 bases). The V gene's germline CDR1 is SGHRS and CDR2 YFSETQ. CDR3 length equals 15 residues. Deletions cut 2 bases from V and 1 base from J, with 9 bases between. CDR3 protein: CASSLAQGNTGELFF. DNA for the CDR3: TGCGCCAGCAGCTTAGCCCAGGGGAACACCGGGGAGCTGTTTTTT.

The rearrangement joins TRBV27 to TRBJ2-7; D ambiguous. This CDR3 contains 13 residues. Germline assignment: CDR1 MNHEY and CDR2 SMNVEV (reference sequence). Trimming removed 5 bases at V and 0 bases at J, with 8 bases between. CDR3 DNA: TGTGCCAGCAGTCACCCTAGCTCCTACGAGCAGTACTTC. Translated, it gives CASSHPSSYEQYF.

The J gene is TRBJ2-7, the V gene TRBV7-6, with TRBD1 as a possible D gene (5 bases). Trimming shortened V by 1 base and J by 2 bases, and 12 bases separated the two germline ends. Germline V gene sequence: CDR1 SGHVS, CDR2 FNYEAQ. The CDR3 totals 15 residues. CDR3 loop: CASSLEGRLPYEQYF. In DNA, the CDR3 is TGTGCCAGCAGCTTAGAGGGGCGGTTACCCTACGAGCAGTACTTC.

The V gene is TRBV11-2, the J gene TRBJ1-1; a weak D match, TRBD1 (6 bases). Germline lookup yields CDR1 SGHAT and CDR2 FQNNGV. This CDR3 has 11 amino acids. Between the trimmed V and J ends, which lost 5 bases and 7 bases, there was a span of 8 bases. The CDR3 coding sequence is TGTGCCAGCAGCCCGACAGGTGAAGCTTTCTTT. The encoded protein is CASSPTGEAFF.

This clone was counted a single time. The chain carries TRBV5-4 and TRBJ1-2, with TRBD1 identical over 7 bases. The ends lost 2 bases at V and 1 base at J; junction bases unmatched: 11. Germline CDR1 is SGHNT and CDR2 is YYREEE (reference sequence). The CDR3 extends over 17 amino acids. The CDR3: CASSFKRRQGVNYGYTF. CDR3 in DNA: TGTGCCAGCAGCTTTAAGCGGAGACAGGGTGTTAACTATGGCTACACCTTC. Full variable domain (remainder filled in from reference TRBV5-4 and TRBJ1-2): ETGVTQSPTHLIKTRGQQVTLRCSSQSGHNTVSWYQQALGQGPQFIFQYYREEENGRGNFPPRFSGLQFPNYSSELNVNALELDDSALYLCASSFKRRQGVNYGYTFGSGTRLTVV.

This clone turned up a few times. This chain joins TRBV7-9 and TRBJ1-2; no clear D gene. Germline assignment: CDR1 SEHNR and CDR2 FQNEAQ (reference sequence). V was cut by 8 bases and J by 0 bases, with 7 bases left in between. The CDR3 sequence is 12 residues long. This chain's CDR3 is CASVVSNYGYTF. The CDR3 DNA reads TGTGCCAGCGTCGTATCTAACTATGGCTACACCTTC. The full variable domain, in which reference TRBV7-9 and TRBJ1-2 provide the parts outside the CDR3, is DTGVSQNPRHKITKRGQNVTFRCDPISEHNRLYWYRQTLGQGPEFLTYFQNEAQLEKSRLLSDRFSAERPKGSFSTLEIQRTEQGDSAMYLCASVVSNYGYTFGSGTRLTVV.

The rearrangement uses TRBV13 and TRBJ1-1; maybe TRBD1 (6 bases). Germline V gene data show CDR1 as PRHDT and CDR2 as FYEKMQ (reference sequence). Trimming removed 1 base at V and 1 base at J, with 7 bases between. This CDR3 contains 14 residues. The CDR3 DNA reads as TGTGCCAGCAGCTTAGACAGGGCGAACACTGAAGCTTTCTTT. This encodes CASSLDRANTEAFF.

CDR3 sequence (DNA): TGCGCCAGCAGCCAAGATAGCGAGGACCGTGGGATATATTTT. It yields the protein CASSQDSEDRGIYF. V is TRBV4-1 and J is TRBJ1-3; D unclear. V was pared by 0 bases and J by 13 bases, with 16 bases between. The V gene's germline CDR1 is MGHRA and CDR2 YSYEKL. The CDR3 extends over 14 amino acids.